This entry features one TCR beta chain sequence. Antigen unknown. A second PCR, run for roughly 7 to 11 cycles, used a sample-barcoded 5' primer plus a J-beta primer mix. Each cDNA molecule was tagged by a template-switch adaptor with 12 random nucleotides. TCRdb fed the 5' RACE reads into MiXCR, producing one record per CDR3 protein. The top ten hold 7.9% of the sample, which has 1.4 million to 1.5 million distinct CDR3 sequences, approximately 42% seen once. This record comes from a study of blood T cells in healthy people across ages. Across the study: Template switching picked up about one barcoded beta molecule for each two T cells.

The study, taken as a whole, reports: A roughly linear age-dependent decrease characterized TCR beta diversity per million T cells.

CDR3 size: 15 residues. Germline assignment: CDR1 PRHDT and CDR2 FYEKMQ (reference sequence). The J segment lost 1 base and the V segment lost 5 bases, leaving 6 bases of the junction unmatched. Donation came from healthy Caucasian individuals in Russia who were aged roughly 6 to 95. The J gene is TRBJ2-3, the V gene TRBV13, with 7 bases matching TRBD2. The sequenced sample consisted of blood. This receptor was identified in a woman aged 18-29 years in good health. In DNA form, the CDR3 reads TGTGCCAGCAGCGCCGGGACTATCCGCACAGATACGCAGTATTTT. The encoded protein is CASSAGTIRTDTQYF.